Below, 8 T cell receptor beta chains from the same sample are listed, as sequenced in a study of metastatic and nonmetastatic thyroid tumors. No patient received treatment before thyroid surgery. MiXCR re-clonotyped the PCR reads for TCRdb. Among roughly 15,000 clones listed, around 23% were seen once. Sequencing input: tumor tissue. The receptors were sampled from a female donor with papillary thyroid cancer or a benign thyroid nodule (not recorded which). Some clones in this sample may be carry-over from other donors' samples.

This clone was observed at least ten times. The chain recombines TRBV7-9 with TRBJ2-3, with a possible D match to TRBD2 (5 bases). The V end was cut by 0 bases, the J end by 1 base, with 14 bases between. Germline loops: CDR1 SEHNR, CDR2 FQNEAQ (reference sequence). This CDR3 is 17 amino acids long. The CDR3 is CASSLASLAKGTDTQYF. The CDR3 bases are TGTGCCAGCAGCTTAGCCTCTCTAGCAAAGGGCACAGATACGCAGTATTTT.

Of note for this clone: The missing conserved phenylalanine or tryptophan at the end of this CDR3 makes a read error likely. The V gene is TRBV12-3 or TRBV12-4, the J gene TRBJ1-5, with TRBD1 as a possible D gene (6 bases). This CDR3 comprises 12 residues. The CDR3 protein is CSSSLGAWPQHL. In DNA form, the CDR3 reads TGTTCCAGCAGTTTGGGGGCTTGGCCCCAGCATCTT.

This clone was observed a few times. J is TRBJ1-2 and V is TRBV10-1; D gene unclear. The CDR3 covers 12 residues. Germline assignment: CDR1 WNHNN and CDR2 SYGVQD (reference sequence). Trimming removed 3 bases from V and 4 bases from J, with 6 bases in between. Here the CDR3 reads CASSDSGYGYTF. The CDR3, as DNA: TGCGCCAGCAGTGATTCAGGCTATGGCTACACCTTC.

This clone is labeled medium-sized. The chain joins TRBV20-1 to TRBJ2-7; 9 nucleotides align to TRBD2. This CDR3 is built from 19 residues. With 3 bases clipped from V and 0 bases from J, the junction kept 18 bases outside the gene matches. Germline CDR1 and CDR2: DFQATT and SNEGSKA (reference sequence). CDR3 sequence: CSASTRSGFLAGNSYEQYF. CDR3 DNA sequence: TGCAGTGCTAGTACCCGTAGCGGGTTCCTAGCGGGGAACTCCTACGAGCAGTACTTC.

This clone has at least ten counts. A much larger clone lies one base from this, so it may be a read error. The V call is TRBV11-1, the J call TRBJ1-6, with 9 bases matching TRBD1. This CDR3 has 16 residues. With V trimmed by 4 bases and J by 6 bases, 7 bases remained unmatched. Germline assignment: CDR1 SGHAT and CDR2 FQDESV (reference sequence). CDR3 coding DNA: TGTGCCAGCAGCTACGGACAGGGGTTTGCTAATTCACCCCTCCACTTT. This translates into CASSYGQGFANSPLHF.

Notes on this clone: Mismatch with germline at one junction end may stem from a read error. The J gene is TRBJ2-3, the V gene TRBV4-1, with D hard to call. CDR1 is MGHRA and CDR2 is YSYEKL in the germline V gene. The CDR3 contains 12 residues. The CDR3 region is CASIQDTYTQYF. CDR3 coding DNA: TGCGCCAGCATCCAAGACACATATACGCAGTATTTT.

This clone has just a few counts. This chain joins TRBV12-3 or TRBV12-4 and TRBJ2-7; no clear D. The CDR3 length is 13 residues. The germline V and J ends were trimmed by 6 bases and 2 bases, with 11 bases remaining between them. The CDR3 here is CASSLGPPYEQYF. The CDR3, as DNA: TGTGCCAGCAGCCTAGGGCCGCCCTACGAGCAGTACTTC.

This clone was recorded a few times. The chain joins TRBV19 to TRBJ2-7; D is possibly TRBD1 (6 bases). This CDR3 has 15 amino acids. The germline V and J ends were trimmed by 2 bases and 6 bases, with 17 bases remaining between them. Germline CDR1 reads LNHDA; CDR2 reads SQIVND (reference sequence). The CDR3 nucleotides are TGTGCCAGTAGTATACCGGGACGGGACACCGGCGAGCAGTACTTC. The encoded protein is CASSIPGRDTGEQYF.